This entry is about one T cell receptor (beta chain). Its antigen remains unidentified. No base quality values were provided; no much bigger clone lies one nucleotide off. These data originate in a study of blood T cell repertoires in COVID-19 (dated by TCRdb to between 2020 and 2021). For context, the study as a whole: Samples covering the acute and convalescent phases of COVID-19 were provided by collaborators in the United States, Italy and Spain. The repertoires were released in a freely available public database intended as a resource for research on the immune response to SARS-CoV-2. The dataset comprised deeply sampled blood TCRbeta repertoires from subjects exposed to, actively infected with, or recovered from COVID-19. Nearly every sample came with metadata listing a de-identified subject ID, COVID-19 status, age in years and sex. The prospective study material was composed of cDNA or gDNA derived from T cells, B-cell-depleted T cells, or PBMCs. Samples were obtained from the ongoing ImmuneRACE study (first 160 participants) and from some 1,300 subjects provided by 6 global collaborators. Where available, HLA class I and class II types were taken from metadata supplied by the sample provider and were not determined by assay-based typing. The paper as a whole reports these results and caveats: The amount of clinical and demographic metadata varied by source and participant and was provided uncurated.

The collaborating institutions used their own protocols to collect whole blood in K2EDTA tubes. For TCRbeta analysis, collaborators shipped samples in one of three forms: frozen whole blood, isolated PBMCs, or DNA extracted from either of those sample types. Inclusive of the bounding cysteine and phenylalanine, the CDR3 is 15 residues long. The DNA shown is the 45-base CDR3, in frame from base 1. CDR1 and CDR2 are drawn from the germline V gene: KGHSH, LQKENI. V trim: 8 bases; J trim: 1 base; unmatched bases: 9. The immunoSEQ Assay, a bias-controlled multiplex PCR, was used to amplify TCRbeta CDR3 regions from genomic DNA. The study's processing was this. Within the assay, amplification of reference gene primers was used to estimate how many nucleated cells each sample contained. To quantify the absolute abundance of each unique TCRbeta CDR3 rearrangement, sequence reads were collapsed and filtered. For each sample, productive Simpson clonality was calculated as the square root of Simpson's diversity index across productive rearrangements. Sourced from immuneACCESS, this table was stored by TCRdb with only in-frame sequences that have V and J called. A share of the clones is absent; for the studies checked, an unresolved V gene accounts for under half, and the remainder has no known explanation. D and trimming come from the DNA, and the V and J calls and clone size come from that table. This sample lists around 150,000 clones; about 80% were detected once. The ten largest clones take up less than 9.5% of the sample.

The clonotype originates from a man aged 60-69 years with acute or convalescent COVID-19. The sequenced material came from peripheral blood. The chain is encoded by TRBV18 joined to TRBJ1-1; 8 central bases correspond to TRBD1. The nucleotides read TGTGCCAGCCGGGACAGGCCAAATCGGAACACTGAAGCTTTCTTT. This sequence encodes CASRDRPNRNTEAFF.